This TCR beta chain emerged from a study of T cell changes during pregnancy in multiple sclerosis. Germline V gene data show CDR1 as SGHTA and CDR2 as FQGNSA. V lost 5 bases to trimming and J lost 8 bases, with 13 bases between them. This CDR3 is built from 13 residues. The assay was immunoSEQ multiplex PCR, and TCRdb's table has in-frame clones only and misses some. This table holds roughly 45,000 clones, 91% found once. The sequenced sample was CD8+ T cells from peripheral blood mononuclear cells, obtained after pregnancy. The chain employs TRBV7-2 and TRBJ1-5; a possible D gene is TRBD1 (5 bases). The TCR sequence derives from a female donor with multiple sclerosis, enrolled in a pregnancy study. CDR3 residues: CASSPGQWEPQHF. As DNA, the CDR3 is TGTGCCAGCAGCCCAGGGCAATGGGAGCCCCAGCATTTT.